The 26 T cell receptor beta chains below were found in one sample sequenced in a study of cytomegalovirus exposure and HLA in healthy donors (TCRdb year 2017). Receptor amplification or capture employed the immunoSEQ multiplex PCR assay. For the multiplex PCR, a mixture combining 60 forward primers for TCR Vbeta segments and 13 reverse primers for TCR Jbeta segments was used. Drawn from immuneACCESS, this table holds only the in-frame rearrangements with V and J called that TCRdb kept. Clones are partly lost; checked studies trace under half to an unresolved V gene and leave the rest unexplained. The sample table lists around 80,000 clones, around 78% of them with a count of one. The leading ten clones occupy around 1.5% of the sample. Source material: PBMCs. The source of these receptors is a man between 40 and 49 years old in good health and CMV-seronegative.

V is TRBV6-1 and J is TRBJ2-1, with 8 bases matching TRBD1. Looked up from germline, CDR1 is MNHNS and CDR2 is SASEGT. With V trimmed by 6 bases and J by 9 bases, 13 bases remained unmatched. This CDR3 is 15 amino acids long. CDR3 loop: CASRDPGQERGEQFF. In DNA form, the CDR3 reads TGTGCCAGCAGGGACCCGGGACAGGAACGTGGTGAGCAGTTCTTC.

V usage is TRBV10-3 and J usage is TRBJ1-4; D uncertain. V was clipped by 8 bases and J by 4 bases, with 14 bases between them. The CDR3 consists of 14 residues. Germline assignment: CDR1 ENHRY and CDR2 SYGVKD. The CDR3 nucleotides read TGTGCCATCCGGGGTTCAGTTGGTAATGAAAAACTGTTTTTT. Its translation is CAIRGSVGNEKLFF.

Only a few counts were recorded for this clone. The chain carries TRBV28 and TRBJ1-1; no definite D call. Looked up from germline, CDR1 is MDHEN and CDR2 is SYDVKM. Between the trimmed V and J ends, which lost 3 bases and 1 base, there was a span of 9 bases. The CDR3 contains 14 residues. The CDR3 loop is CASSFPTRNTEAFF. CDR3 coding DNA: TGTGCCAGCAGTTTCCCTACGCGGAACACTGAAGCTTTCTTT. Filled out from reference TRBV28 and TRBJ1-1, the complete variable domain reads DVKVTQSSRYLVKRTGEKVFLECVQDMDHENMFWYRQDPGLGLRLIYFSYDVKMKEKGDIPEGYSVSREKKERFSLILESASTNQTSMYLCASSFPTRNTEAFFGQGTRLTVV.

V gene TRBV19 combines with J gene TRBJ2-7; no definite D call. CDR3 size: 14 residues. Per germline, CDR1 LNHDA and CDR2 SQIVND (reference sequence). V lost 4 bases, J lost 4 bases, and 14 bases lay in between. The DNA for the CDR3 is TGTGCCAGTAGTAACGAGGAAGTGGATTACGAGCAGTACTTC. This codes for CASSNEEVDYEQYF.

The CDR3 region is CASSSLGVSTEAFF. The CDR3 DNA reads as TGCGCCAGCAGCTCGTTAGGGGTAAGCACTGAAGCTTTCTTT. This rearrangement joins TRBV5-1 to TRBJ1-1; a possible D gene is TRBD1 (5 bases). The germline CDR1 and CDR2 sequences are SGHRS and YFSETQ. Trimming left V 3 bases short and J 4 bases short, with 13 bases between. CDR3 length: 14 amino acids. Full variable domain (outside the CDR3, taken from reference TRBV5-1 and TRBJ1-1): KAGVTQTPRYLIKTRGQQVTLSCSPISGHRSVSWYQQTPGQGLQFLFEYFSETQRNKGNFPGRFSGRQFSNSRSEMNVSTLELGDSALYLCASSSLGVSTEAFFGQGTRLTVV.

CDR3 coding DNA: TGCAGCGTTGCGAGGGAATCCTACTACGAGCAGTACTTC. This translates into CSVARESYYEQYF. This sequence joins TRBV29-1 and TRBJ2-7; perhaps TRBD2 as D (5 bases). The CDR3 contains 13 residues. The germline V gene has CDR1 SQVTM and CDR2 ANQGSEA. V was shortened by 4 bases and J by 3 bases, with 13 bases between the two germline ends.

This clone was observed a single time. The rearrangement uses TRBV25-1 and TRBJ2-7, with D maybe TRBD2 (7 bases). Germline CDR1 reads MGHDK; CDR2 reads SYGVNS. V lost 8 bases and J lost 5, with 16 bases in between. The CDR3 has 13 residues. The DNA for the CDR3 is TGTGCCAGCCAATGGGGGGGCCTAGACGAGCAGTACTTC. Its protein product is CASQWGGLDEQYF.

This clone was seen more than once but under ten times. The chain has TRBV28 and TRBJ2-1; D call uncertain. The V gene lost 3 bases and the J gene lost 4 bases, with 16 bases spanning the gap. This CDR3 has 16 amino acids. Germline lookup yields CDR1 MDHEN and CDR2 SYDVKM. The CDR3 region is CASSFSLALRYNEQFF. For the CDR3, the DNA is TGTGCCAGCAGTTTCTCTCTCGCACTTCGATACAATGAGCAGTTCTTC.

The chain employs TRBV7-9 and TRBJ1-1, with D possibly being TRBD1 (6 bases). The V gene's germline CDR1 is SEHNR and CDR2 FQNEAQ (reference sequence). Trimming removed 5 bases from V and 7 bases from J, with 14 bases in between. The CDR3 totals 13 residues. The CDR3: CASSIQGGVEAFF. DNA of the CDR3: TGTGCCAGCAGCATACAGGGAGGGGTTGAAGCTTTCTTT.

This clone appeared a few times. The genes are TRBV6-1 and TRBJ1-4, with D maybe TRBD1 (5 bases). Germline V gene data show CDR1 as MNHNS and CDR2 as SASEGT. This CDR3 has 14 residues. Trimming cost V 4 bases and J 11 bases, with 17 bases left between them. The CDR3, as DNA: TGTGCCAGCAGTGGCGACGGCGTCGGGGGGAAACTGTTTTTT. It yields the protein CASSGDGVGGKLFF.

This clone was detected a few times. The CDR3, as DNA: TGTGCCAGCCGAACCTGGGGGACTAGCGGCCACAATGAGCAGTTCTTC. Translation: CASRTWGTSGHNEQFF. V and J are TRBV11-2 and TRBJ2-1; 11 positions agree with TRBD2. V shed 8 bases and J 5 bases; nucleotides not matched to a gene: 11. The CDR3 loop spans 16 amino acids. From germline, CDR1 is SGHAT and CDR2 FQNNGV.

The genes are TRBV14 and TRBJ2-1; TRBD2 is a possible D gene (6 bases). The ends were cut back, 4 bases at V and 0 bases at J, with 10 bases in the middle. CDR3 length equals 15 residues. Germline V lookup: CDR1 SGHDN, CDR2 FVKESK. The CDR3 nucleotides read TGTGCCAGCAGCCGCCTAGCGAACTCCTACAATGAGCAGTTCTTC. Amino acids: CASSRLANSYNEQFF.

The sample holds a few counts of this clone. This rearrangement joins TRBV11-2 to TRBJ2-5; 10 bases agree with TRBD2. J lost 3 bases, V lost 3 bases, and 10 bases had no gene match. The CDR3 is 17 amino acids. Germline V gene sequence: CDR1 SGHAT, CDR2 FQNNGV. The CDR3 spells CASSFQYTSGVKETQYF. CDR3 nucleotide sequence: TGTGCCAGCAGCTTTCAATATACTAGCGGGGTTAAAGAGACCCAGTACTTC.

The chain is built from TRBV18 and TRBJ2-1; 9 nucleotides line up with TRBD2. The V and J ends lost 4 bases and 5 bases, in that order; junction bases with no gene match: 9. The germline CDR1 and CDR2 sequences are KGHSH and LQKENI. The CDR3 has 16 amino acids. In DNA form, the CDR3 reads TGTGCCAGCTCACTAAACCCCCCTAGCGGGAACAATGAGCAGTTCTTC. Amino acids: CASSLNPPSGNNEQFF.

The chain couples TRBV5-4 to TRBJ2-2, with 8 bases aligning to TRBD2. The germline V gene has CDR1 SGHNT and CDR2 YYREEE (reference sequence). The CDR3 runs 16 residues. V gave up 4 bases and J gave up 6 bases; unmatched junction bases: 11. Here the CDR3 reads CASSPNSGGPAGELFF. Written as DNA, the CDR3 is TGTGCCAGCAGCCCGAACTCGGGAGGGCCTGCCGGGGAGCTGTTTTTT.

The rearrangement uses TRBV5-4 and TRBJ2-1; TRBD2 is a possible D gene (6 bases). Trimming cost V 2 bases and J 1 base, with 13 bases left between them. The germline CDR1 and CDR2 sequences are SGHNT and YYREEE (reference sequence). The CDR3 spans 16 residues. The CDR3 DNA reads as TGTGCCAGCAGCTTTGTAGCGGCTTCGTCCTACAATGAGCAGTTCTTC. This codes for CASSFVAASSYNEQFF.

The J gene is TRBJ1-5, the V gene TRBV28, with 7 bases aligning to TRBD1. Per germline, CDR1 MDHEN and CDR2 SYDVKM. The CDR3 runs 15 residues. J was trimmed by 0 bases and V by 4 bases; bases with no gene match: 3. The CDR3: CASSWGTDSNQPQHF. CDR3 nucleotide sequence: TGTGCCAGCAGTTGGGGGACAGATAGCAATCAGCCCCAGCATTTT.

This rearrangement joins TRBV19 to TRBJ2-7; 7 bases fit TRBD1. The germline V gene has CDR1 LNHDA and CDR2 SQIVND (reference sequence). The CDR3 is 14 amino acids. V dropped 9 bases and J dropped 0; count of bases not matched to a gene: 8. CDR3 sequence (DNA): TGTGCCAGCTCAGACCGGGACAGCTCCTACGAGCAGTACTTC. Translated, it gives CASSDRDSSYEQYF.

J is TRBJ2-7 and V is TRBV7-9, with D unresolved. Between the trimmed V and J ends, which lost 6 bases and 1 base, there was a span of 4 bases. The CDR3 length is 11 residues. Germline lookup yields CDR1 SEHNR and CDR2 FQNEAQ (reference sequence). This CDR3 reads CASSRSYEQYF. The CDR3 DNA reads TGTGCCAGCAGTCGTTCCTACGAGCAGTACTTC. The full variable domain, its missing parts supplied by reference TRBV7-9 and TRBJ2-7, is DTGVSQNPRHKITKRGQNVTFRCDPISEHNRLYWYRQTLGQGPEFLTYFQNEAQLEKSRLLSDRFSAERPKGSFSTLEIQRTEQGDSAMYLCASSRSYEQYFGPGTRLTVT.

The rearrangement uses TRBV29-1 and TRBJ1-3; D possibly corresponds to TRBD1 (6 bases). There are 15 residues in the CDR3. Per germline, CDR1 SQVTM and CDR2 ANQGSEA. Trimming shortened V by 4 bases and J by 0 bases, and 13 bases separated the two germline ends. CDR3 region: CSVALTGNSGNTIYF. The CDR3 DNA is TGCAGCGTTGCACTAACAGGGAACTCTGGAAACACCATATATTTT.

CDR3 nucleotide sequence: TGTGCCAGCAGCTCGGGACTCGGGGGTGAAGCTTTCTTT. Its protein is CASSSGLGGEAFF. This chain joins TRBV7-2 and TRBJ1-1; weak D call: TRBD1 (5 bases). The length of the CDR3 is 13 residues. Germline-derived CDR1 and CDR2 are SGHTA and FQGNSA. V gave up 4 bases and J gave up 7 bases, with 13 bases separating them.

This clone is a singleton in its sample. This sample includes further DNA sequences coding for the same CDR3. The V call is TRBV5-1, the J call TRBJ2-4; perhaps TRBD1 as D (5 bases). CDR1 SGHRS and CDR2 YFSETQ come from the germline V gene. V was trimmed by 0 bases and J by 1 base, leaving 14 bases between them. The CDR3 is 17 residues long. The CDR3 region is CASSLAMQSGAKNIQYF. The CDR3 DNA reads TGCGCCAGCAGCTTGGCCATGCAGTCAGGGGCCAAAAACATTCAGTACTTC.

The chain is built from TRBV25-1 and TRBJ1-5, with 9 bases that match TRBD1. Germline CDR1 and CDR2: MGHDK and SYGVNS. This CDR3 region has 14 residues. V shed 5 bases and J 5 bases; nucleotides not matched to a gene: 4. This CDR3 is CASSRGQGHQPQHF. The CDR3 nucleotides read TGTGCCAGCAGTCGGGGACAGGGACATCAGCCCCAGCATTTT.

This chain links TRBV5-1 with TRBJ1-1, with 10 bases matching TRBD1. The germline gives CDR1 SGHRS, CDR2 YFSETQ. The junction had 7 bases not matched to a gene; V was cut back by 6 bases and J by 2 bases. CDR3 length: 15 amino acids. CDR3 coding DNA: TGCGCCAGCATGCGACAGGGGGCGCGAAACACTGAAGCTTTCTTT. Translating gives CASMRQGARNTEAFF.

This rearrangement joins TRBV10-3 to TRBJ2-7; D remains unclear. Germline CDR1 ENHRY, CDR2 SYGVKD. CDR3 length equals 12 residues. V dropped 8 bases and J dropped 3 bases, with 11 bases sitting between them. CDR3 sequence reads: CAIRSPGYEQYF. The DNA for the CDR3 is TGTGCCATCCGAAGCCCGGGCTACGAGCAGTACTTC.

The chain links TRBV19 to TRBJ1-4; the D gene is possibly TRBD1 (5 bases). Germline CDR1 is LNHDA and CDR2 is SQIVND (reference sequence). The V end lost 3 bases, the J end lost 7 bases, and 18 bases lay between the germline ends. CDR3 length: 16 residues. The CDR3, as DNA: TGTGCCAGTAGTATGCCGGGACTCCTTGTAGCTGAAAAACTGTTTTTT. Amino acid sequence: CASSMPGLLVAEKLFF.